One T cell receptor (beta chain) is described in this entry. This sample was taken from a study of blood T cell repertoires in COVID-19. Study information: T cells, B-cell-depleted T cells, or PBMCs supplied cDNA or gDNA.

The method was immunoSEQ multiplex PCR; TCRdb's version includes in-frame clones alone and lacks a portion of them. The sample holds 200,000 to 300,000 clones, more than 75% seen once. This CDR3 spans 14 amino acids. Trimming stripped 4 bases from V and 10 bases from J, with 18 bases between. The germline V gene encodes CDR1 SGHRS and CDR2 YFSETQ. The chain has TRBV5-1 and TRBJ1-5, with D hard to call. The clonotype originates from a woman between 50 and 59 years old with acute or convalescent COVID-19. The sample was peripheral blood. The CDR3: CASSQEGAKGPQHF. Written as DNA, the CDR3 is TGCGCCAGCAGCCAGGAGGGAGCTAAAGGACCCCAGCATTTT.